This TCR beta chain was captured by sequencing in a study of T cell changes during pregnancy in multiple sclerosis. Assay used: immunoSEQ multiplex PCR; TCRdb lists only in-frame clones, some missing. Of under 110,000 clones in the sample, roughly nine tenths were seen once. A single count supports this clone. Germline V gene sequence: CDR1 MDHEN, CDR2 SYDVKM. With V trimmed by 5 bases and J by 7 bases, 9 bases remained unmatched. The CDR3 totals 15 residues. V and J are TRBV28 and TRBJ2-5, with TRBD1 matching 11 bases. The sequence was collected from a female donor with multiple sclerosis, enrolled in a pregnancy study. The sample was peripheral blood, taken before pregnancy. Written as DNA, the CDR3 is TGTGCCAGCAGTACCCCCGGACAGGGGGCTGCGACCCAGTACTTC. Protein product: CASSTPGQGAATQYF.